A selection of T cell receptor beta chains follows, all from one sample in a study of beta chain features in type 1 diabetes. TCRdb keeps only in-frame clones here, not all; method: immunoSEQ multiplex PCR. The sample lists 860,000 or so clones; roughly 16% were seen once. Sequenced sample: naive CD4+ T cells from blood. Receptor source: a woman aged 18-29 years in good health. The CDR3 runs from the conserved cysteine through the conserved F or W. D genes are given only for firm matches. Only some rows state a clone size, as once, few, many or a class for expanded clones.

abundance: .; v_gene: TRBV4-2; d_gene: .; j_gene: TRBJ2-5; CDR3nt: TGTGCCAGCAGCTGGGGGGTCGAGACCCAAGAGACCCAGTACTTC; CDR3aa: CASSWGVETQETQYF
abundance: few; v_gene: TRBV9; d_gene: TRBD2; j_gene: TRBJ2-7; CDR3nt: TGTGCCAGCAGCCCTTCCCTAGCGGGAGTTTACGAGCAGTACTTC; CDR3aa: CASSPSLAGVYEQYF
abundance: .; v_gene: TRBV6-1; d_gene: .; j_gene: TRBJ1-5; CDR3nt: TGTGCCAGCAGTGAAGCGCTAGGCCGGAATCAGCCCCAGCATTTT; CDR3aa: CASSEALGRNQPQHF
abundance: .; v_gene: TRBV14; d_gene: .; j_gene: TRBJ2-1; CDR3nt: TGTGCCAGCAGCCAAAATAGATGGGGTGCGCTAGCTGTCAATGAGCAGTTCTTC; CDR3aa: CASSQNRWGALAVNEQFF
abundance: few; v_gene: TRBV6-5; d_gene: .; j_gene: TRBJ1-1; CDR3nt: TGTGCCAGCAGTTATGGAACCGGGACGACAAACACTGAAGCTTTCTTT; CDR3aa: CASSYGTGTTNTEAFF
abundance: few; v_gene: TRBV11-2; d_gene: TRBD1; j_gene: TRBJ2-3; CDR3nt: TGTGCCAGCAGCTTAGGGAGGCGCGAAACAGGGGGCGCGTACGATACGCAGTATTTT; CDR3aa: CASSLGRRETGGAYDTQYF
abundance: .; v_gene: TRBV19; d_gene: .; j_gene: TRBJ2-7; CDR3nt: TGTGCCAGTAGTCCAGACCGGGTCCGGAGCTACGAGCAGTACTTC; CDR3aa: CASSPDRVRSYEQYF
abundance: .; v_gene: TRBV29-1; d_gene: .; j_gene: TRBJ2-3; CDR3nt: TGCAGCGTTGTGACTGGCACAGATACGCAGTATTTT; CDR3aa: CSVVTGTDTQYF
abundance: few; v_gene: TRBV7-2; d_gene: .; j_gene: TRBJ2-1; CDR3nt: TGTGCCAGCAGTCCATCCTACAATGAGCAGTTCTTC; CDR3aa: CASSPSYNEQFF
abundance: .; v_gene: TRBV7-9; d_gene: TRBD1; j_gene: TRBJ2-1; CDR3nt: TGTGCCAGCAGCCACCGAAGGGGGCGCAGCTCCTACAATGAGCAGTTCTTC; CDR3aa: CASSHRRGRSSYNEQFF